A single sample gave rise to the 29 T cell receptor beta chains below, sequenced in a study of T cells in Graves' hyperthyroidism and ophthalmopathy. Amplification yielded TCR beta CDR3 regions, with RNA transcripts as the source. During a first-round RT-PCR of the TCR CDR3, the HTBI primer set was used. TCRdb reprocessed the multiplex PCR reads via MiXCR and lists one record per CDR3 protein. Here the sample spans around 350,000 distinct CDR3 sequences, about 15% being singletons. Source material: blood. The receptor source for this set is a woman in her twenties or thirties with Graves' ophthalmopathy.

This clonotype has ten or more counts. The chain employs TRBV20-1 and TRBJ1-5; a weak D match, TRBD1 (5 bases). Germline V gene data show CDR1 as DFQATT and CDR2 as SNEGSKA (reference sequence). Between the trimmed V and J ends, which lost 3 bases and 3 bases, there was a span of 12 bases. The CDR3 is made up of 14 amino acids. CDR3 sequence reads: CSARGPRDNQPQHF. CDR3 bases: TGCAGTGCTAGGGGACCAAGGGACAATCAGCCCCAGCATTTT.

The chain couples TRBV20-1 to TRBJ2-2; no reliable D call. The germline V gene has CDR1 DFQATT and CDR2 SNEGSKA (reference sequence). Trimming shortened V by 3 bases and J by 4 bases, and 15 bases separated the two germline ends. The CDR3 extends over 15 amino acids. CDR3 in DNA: TGCAGTGCTAGCTCGAGAAGGCATCGCACCGGGGAGCTGTTTTTT. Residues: CSASSRRHRTGELFF.

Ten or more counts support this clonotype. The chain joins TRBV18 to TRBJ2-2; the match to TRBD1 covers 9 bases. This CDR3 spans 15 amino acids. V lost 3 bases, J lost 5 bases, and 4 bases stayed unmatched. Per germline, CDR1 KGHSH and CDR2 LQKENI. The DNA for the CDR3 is TGTGCCAGCTCACCTGGGACAGGGTCGACCGGGGAGCTGTTTTTT. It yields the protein CASSPGTGSTGELFF.

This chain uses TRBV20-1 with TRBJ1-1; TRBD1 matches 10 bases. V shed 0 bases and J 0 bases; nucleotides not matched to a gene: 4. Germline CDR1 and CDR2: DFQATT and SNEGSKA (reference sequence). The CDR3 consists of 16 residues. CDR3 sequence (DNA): TGCAGTGCTAGAGATGTGGGACAGGGGATGAACACTGAAGCTTTCTTT. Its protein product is CSARDVGQGMNTEAFF.

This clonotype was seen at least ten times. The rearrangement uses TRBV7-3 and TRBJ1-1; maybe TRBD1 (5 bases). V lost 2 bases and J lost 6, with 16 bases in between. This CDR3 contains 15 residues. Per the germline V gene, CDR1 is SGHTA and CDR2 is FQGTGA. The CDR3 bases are TGTGCCAGCAGCTTATACGGGGGAAGGATCGCTGAAGCTTTCTTT. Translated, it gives CASSLYGGRIAEAFF.

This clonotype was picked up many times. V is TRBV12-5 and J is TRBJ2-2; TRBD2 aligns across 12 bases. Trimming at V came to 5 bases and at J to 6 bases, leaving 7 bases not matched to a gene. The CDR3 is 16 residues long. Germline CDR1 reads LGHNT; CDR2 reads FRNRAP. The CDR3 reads CASGTQTSGGPGELFF. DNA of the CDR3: TGTGCTAGTGGTACCCAGACTAGCGGGGGCCCCGGGGAGCTGTTTTTT.

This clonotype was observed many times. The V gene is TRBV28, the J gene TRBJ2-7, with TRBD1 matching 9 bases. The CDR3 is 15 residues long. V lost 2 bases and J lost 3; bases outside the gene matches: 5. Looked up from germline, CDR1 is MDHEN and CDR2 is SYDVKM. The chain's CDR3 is CASSLTGGGSYEQYF. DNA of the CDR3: TGTGCCAGCAGTTTAACAGGGGGCGGGAGCTACGAGCAGTACTTC.

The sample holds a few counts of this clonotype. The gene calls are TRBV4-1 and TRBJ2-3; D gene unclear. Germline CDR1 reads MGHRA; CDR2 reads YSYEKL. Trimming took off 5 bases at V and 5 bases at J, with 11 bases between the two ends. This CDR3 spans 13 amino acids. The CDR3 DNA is TGCGCCAGCAGCACCCGACTGGAAGATACGCAGTATTTT. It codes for CASSTRLEDTQYF.

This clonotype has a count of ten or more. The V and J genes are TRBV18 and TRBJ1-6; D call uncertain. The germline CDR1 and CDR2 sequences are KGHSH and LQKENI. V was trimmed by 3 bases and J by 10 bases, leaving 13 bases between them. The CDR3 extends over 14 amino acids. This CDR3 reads CASSPEGRRSPLHF. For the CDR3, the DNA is TGTGCCAGCTCACCGGAAGGGAGAAGGTCACCCCTCCACTTT.

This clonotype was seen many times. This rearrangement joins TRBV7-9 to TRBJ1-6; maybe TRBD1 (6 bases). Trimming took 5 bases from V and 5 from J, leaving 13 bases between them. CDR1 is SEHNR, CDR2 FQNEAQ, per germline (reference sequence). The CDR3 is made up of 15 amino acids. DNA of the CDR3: TGTGCCAGCAGCCAATTGGACAGAAATAATTCACCCCTCCACTTT. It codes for CASSQLDRNNSPLHF.

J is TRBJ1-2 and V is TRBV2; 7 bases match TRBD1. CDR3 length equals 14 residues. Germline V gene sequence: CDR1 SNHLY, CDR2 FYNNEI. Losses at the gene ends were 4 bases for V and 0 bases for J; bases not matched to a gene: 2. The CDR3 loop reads CASSGTGTNYGYTF. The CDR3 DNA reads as TGTGCCAGCAGTGGGACAGGCACTAACTATGGCTACACCTTC.

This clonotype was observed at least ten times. The CDR3 DNA reads TGTGCCAGCAGTTTTGGGGATCAGCCCCAGCATTTT. Protein sequence: CASSFGDQPQHF. The chain carries TRBV12-3 or TRBV12-4 and TRBJ1-5, with no clear D. The V end was cut by 3 bases, the J end by 5 bases, with 5 bases between. This CDR3 comprises 12 residues.

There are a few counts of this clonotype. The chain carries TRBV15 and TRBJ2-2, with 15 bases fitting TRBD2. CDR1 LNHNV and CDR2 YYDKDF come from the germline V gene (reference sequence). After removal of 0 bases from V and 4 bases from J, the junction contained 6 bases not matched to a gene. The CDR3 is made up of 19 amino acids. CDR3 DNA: TGTGCCACCAGCAGAGAAGGGACTAGCGGGGGGAGAAGCACCGGGGAGCTGTTTTTT. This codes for CATSREGTSGGRSTGELFF.

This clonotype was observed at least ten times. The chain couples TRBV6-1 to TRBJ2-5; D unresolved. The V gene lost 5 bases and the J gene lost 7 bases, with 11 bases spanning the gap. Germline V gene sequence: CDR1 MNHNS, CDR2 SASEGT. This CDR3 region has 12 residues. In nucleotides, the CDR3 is TGTGCCAGCAGTTACCGTATGGGGACCCAGTACTTC. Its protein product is CASSYRMGTQYF.

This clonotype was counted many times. This CDR3 reads CASGTLGGNTEAFF. CDR3 DNA: TGTGCCAGCGGAACATTAGGGGGGAACACTGAAGCTTTCTTT. The V call is TRBV11-3, the J call TRBJ1-1; tentatively, D is TRBD1 (6 bases). Trimming stripped 8 bases from V and 1 base from J, with 14 bases between. Germline CDR1 is SGHNT and CDR2 is YENEEA. This CDR3 region has 14 residues.

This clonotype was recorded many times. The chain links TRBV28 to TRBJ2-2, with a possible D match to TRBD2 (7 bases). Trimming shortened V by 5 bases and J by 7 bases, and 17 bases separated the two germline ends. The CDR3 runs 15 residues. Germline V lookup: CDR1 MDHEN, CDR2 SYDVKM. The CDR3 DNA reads TGTGCCAGCAGTCTGCCCACAGGGAGGGTCGGGGAGCTGTTTTTT. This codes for CASSLPTGRVGELFF. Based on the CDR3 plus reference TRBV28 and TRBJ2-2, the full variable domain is DVKVTQSSRYLVKRTGEKVFLECVQDMDHENMFWYRQDPGLGLRLIYFSYDVKMKEKGDIPEGYSVSREKKERFSLILESASTNQTSMYLCASSLPTGRVGELFFGEGSRLTVL.

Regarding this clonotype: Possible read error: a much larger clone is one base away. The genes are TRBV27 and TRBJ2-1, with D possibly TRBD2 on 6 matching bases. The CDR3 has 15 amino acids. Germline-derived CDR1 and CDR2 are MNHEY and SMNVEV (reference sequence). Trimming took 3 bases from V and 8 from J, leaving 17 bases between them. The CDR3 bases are TGTGCCAGCAGTTTCTTCGGGAGCCAGGCGTATGAGCAGTTCTTC. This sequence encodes CASSFFGSQAYEQFF.

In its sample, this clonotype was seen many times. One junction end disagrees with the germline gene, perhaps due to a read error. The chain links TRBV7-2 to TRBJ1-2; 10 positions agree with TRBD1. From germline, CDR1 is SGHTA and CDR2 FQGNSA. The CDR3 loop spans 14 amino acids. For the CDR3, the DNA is TGTGCCAACAGCCATAAGGGACAGGGGTTTGGCTACACCTTC. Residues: CANSHKGQGFGYTF.

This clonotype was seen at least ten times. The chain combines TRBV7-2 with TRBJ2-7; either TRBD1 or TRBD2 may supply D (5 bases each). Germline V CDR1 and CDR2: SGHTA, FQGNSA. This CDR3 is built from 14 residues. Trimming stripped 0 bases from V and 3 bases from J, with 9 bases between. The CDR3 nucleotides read TGTGCCAGCAGCTTAGCCAGGGACCTCTACGAGCAGTACTTC. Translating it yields CASSLARDLYEQYF.

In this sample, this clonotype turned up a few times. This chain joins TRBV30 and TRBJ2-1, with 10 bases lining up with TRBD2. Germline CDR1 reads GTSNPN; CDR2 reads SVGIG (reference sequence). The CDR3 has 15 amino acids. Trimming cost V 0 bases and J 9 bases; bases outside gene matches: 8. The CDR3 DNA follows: TGTGCCTGGAGTGTACGACAGCGGGGGGGCGGTGAGCAGTTCTTC. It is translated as CAWSVRQRGGGEQFF.

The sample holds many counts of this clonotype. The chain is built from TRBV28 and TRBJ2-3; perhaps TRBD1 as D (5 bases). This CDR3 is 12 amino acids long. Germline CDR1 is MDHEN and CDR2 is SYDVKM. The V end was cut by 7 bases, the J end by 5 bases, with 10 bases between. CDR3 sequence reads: CASNSQGDTQYF. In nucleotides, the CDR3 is TGTGCCAGCAACTCCCAGGGAGATACGCAGTATTTT. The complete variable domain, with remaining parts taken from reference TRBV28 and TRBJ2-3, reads DVKVTQSSRYLVKRTGEKVFLECVQDMDHENMFWYRQDPGLGLRLIYFSYDVKMKEKGDIPEGYSVSREKKERFSLILESASTNQTSMYLCASNSQGDTQYFGPGTRLTVL.

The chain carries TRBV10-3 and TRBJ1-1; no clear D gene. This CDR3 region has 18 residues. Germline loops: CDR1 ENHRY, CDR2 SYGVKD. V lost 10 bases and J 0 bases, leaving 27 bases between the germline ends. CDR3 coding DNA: TGTGCCAGCGTAGACGCAACGGCTGCAAACGGGTTGAACACTGAAGCTTTCTTT. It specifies CASVDATAANGLNTEAFF.

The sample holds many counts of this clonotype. CDR3 in DNA: TGCAGTGCTACTAGCGGGGCCATCTACAATGAGCAGTTCTTC. It translates to CSATSGAIYNEQFF. The V call is TRBV20-1, the J call TRBJ2-1; 9 nucleotides agree with TRBD2. In germline, CDR1 is DFQATT, CDR2 SNEGSKA (reference sequence). Germline trimming cut 4 bases from V and 3 bases from J; bases unmatched to any gene: 4. The CDR3 contains 14 residues.

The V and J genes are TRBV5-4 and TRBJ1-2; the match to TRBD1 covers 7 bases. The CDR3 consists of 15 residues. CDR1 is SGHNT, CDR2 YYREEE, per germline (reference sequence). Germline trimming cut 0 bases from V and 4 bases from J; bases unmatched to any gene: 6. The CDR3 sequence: CASSLDQGVSYGYTF. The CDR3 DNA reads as TGTGCCAGCAGCTTGGATCAGGGGGTGTCCTATGGCTACACCTTC. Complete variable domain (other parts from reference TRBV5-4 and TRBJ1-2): ETGVTQSPTHLIKTRGQQVTLRCSSQSGHNTVSWYQQALGQGPQFIFQYYREEENGRGNFPPRFSGLQFPNYSSELNVNALELDDSALYLCASSLDQGVSYGYTFGSGTRLTVV.

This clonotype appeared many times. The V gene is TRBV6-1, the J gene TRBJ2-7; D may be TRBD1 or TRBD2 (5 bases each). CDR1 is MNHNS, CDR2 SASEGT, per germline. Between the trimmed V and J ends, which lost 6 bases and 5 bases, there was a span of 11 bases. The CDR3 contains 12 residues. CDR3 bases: TGTGCCAGCAGCCCCGGGACGAACGAGCAGTACTTC. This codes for CASSPGTNEQYF.

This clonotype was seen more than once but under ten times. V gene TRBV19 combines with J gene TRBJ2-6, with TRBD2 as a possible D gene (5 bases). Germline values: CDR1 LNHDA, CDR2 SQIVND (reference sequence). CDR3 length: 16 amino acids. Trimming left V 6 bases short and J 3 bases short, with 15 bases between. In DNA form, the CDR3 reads TGTGCCAGTAGCGCAGAGAGGGAGTTTGGGGCCAACGTCCTGACTTTC. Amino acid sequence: CASSAEREFGANVLTF.

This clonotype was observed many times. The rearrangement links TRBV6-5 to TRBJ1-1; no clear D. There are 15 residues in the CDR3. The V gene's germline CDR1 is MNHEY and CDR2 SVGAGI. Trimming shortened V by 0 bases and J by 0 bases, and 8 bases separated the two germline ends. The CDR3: CASSYSTTLNTEAFF. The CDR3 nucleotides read TGTGCCAGCAGTTACTCGACGACATTGAACACTGAAGCTTTCTTT.

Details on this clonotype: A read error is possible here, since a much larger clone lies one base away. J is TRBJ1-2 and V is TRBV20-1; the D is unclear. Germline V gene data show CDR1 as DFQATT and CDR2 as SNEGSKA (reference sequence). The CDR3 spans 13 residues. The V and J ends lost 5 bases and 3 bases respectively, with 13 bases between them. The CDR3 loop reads CSAGPPAHYGYTF. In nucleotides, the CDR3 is TGCAGTGCTGGTCCGCCAGCACACTATGGCTACACCTTC.

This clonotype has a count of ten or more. In nucleotides, the CDR3 is TGTGCCAGCATATTATCTGGACTAGCGGGTGTAGATACGCAGTATTTT. This translates into CASILSGLAGVDTQYF. The rearrangement links TRBV7-9 to TRBJ2-3; 11 positions agree with TRBD2. There are 16 residues in the CDR3. Trimming cost V 7 bases and J 5 bases; bases outside gene matches: 11. The germline gives CDR1 SEHNR, CDR2 FQNEAQ (reference sequence). Variable domain in full (rest from reference TRBV7-9 and TRBJ2-3): DTGVSQNPRHKITKRGQNVTFRCDPISEHNRLYWYRQTLGQGPEFLTYFQNEAQLEKSRLLSDRFSAERPKGSFSTLEIQRTEQGDSAMYLCASILSGLAGVDTQYFGPGTRLTVL.